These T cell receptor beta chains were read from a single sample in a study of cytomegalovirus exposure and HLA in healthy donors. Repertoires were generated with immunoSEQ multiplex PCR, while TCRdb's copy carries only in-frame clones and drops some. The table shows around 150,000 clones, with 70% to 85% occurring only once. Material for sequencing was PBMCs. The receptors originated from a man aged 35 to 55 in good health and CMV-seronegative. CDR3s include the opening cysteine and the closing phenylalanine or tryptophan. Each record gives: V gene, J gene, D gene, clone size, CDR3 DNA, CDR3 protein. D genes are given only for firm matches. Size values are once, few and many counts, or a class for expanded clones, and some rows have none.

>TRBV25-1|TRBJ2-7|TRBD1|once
TGTGCCAGCAGTGTAGGGGGCAATCGTCACGAGCAGTACTTC
CASSVGGNRHEQYF
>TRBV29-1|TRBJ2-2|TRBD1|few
TGCAGCGTAACGGACAGGGACAACACCGGGGAGCTGTTTTTT
CSVTDRDNTGELFF
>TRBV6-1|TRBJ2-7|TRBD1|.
TGTGCCAGCAGTGAAGGAAGGGGACAGTTGTTC
CASSEGRGQLF
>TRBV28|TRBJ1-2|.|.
TGTGCCAGCAGTCGGACAGTAAATGGCTACACCTTC
CASSRTVNGYTF
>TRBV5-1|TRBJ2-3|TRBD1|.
TGCGCCAGCAGCTTGTCCAGGGGGCACACAGATACGCAGTATTTT
CASSLSRGHTDTQYF
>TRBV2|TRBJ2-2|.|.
TGTGCCAGCAGTGGTTGGGGAGAAAACACCGGGGAGCTGTTTTTT
CASSGWGENTGELFF
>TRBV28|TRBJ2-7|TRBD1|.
TGTGCCAGCAGGGGCGGGGGACAGGGTTTGTCCTACGAGCAGTACTTC
CASRGGGQGLSYEQYF
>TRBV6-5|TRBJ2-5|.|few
TGTGCCAGCACCGCACCAGAAGACAGACAAGAGACCCAGTACTTC
CASTAPEDRQETQYF
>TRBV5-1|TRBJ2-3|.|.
TGCGCCAGCAGCTTGGTGGGGGGAGTTGGCGCAGATACGCAGTATTTT
CASSLVGGVGADTQYF
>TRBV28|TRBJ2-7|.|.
TGTGCCACCAAACACTACGAGCAGTACTTC
CATKHYEQYF
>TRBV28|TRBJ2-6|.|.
TGTGCCAGCAGGAGTGCCTCTGGGGCCAACGGCCTGACTTTC
CASRSASGANGLTF
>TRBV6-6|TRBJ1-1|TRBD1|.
TGTGCCAGCAGTTACTTCCGGGACAGGGACGGAGCTTTCTTT
CASSYFRDRDGAFF
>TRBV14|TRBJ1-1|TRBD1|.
TGTGCCAGCAGCCAGGCCTTCGGACAGGGGGACACTGAAGCTTTCTTT
CASSQAFGQGDTEAFF
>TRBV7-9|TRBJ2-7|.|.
TGTTCCAGCAGCCCCCAGGGCTACGAGCAGTACTTC
CSSSPQGYEQYF
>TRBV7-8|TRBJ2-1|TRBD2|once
TGTGCCAGCAGCCCGCGGATTGGGACTAGCGGGAGCAATGAGCAGTTCTTC
CASSPRIGTSGSNEQFF
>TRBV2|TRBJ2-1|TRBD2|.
TGTGCCAGCAGACTAGCGGAGGGACAGTTCTTC
CASRLAEGQFF
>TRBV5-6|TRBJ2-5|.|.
TGTGCCAGCAGCCCGGGGTCCCACCAAGAGACCCAGTACTTC
CASSPGSHQETQYF
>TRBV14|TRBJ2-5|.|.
TGTGCCAGCAGCCAAATGGGCAGGAACCAAGAGACCCAGTACTTC
CASSQMGRNQETQYF
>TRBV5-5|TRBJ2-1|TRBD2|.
TGTGCCAGCAGCTTGAGCGGGACGGTCCACACGAATGAGCAGTTCTTC
CASSLSGTVHTNEQFF
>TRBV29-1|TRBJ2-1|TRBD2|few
TGCAGCGTTGATCCTAGCGGCAATGAGCAGTTCTTC
CSVDPSGNEQFF
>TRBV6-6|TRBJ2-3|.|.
TGTGCCAGCAATGGTTGGGCTAGCACAGATACGCAGTATTTT
CASNGWASTDTQYF
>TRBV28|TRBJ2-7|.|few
TGTGCCAGCAGCCTGCTGGGAGGAGAGTACGAGCAGTACTTC
CASSLLGGEYEQYF
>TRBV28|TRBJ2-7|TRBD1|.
TGTGCCAGCAGGCTACAGGGGGCCCCCTCCGAGCAGTACTTC
CASRLQGAPSEQYF
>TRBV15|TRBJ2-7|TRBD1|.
TGTGCCACCAGCAGAGGGGGGGACAGGGGGTACGAGCAGTACTTC
CATSRGGDRGYEQYF
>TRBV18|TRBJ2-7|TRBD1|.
TGTGCCAGCTCACCGGGACAGACGACGGCCTACGAGCAGTACTTC
CASSPGQTTAYEQYF
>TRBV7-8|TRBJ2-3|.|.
TGTGCCAGCACCAAGGACTTCACAGATACGCAGTATTTT
CASTKDFTDTQYF
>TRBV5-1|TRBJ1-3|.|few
TGCGCCAGCAGCTTGGTCCCGTCCTCGGAGACGGTATATTTT
CASSLVPSSETVYF
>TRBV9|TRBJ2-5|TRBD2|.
TGTGCCAGCAGCTCGTCAGCGGGAATCGGAGAGACCCAGTACTTC
CASSSSAGIGETQYF